This T cell receptor (beta chain) appears in the sequencing data of a study of beta chain features in type 1 diabetes. Study in general: Across every sample, around 98 million sorted cells were examined in total.

Study outcomes and limitations: Possibly, sequencing cDNA over-represented cells that had high TCR expression levels. In all four CD4+ subsets, TCRB CDR3 length was significantly, moderately reduced in type 1 diabetes. These data did not resolve whether HLA type affects TCRB rearrangement. The study found fewer insertions and more deletions at VDJ junctions in type 1 diabetes patients.

V dropped 4 bases and J dropped 9; count of bases not matched to a gene: 11. The germline V gene encodes CDR1 SGHRS and CDR2 YFSETQ. The CDR3 loop spans 15 amino acids. Investigators reverse transcribed all isolated RNA, so they sequenced expressed TCRB transcripts. Here immunoSEQ multiplex PCR was the method, and the copy in TCRdb shows in-frame clones only, minus some. The table has 300,000 to 450,000 clones, over 10% seen once. This clone was counted only a few times. Its antigen is currently unknown. This receptor was identified in a woman aged 18-35 years with type 1 diabetes. What was sequenced was naive CD4+ T cells from blood. The chain employs TRBV5-1 and TRBJ2-1; 9 bases are shared with TRBD2. CDR3 sequence reads: CASSPGTSRSSEQFF. The CDR3 DNA is TGCGCCAGCAGCCCGGGGACTAGCCGGAGTAGTGAGCAGTTCTTC.